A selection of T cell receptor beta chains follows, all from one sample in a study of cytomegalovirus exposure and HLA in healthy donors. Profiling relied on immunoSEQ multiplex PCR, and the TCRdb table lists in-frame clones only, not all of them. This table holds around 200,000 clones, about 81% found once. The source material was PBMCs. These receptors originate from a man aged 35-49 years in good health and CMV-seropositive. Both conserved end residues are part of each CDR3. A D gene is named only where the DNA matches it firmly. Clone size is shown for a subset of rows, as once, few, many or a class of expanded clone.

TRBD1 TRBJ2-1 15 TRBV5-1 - CASSSDRVGFWEQFF TGCGCCAGCAGCTCAGACAGGGTGGGGTTCTGGGAGCAGTTCTTC
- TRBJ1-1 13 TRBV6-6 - CASTGHMNTEAFF TGTGCCAGCACCGGACATATGAACACTGAAGCTTTCTTT
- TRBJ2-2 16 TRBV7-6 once CASSLGLLANTGELFF TGTGCCAGCAGCTTAGGGCTCCTCGCGAACACCGGGGAGCTGTTTTTT
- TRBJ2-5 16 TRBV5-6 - CASTQPGTGAKETQYF TGTGCCAGCACCCAGCCGGGCACGGGAGCCAAAGAGACCCAGTACTTC
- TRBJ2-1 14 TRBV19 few CASSKQVSYNEQFF TGTGCCAGTAGTAAACAGGTGTCGTACAATGAGCAGTTCTTC
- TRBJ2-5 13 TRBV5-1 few CASSFWQQETQYF TGCGCCAGCAGCTTCTGGCAGCAAGAGACCCAGTACTTC
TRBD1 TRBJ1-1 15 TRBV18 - CASSPQTGAGTEAFF TGTGCCAGCTCACCACAGACAGGGGCGGGCACTGAAGCTTTCTTT
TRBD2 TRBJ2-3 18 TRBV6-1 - CASREPSGTSFRTDTQYF TGTGCCAGCAGAGAACCATCCGGGACTAGTTTTCGCACAGATACGCAGTATTTT
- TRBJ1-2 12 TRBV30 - CAWSPSMGGYTF TGTGCCTGGAGTCCCTCCATGGGCGGCTACACCTTC
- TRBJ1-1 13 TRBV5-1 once CASSLAEVTEAFF TGCGCCAGCAGCTTGGCCGAGGTTACTGAAGCTTTCTTT
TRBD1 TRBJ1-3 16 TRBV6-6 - CASSTGTGASGNTIYF TGTGCCAGCAGTACCGGGACAGGGGCCTCTGGAAACACCATATATTTT
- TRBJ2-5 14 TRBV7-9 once CASSLVASSGTQYF TGTGCCAGCAGCTTAGTTGCCAGTTCGGGGACCCAGTACTTC
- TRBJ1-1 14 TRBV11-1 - CASSPGVRNTEAFF TGTGCCAGCAGCCCGGGGGTCCGGAACACTGAAGCTTTCTTT
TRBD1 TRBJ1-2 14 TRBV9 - CASSPDRGPYGYTF TGTGCCAGCAGCCCGGACAGGGGGCCCTATGGCTACACCTTC
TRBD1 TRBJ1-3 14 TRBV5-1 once CASSQGVSGNTIYF TGCGCCAGCAGCCAGGGGGTCTCTGGAAACACCATATATTTT
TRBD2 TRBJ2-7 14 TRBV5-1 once CASSLTSGSYEQYF TGCGCCAGCAGCTTGACTAGCGGGAGTTACGAGCAGTACTTC
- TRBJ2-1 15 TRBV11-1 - CASSQDRSSYNEQFF TGTGCCAGCAGCCAGGACAGAAGCTCCTACAATGAGCAGTTCTTC
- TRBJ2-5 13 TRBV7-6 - CASSLVRGETQYF TGTGCCAGCAGCTTAGTACGGGGGGAGACCCAGTACTTC
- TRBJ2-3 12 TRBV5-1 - CASRGDPDTQYF TGCGCCAGCAGGGGCGACCCAGATACGCAGTATTTT
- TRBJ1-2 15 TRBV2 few CASSEEEDYGYGYTF TGTGCCAGCAGTGAAGAGGAGGATTACGGCTATGGCTACACCTTC
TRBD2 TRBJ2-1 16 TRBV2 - CASIRTSGRVYNEQFF TGTGCCAGCATCCGGACTAGCGGGAGGGTCTACAATGAGCAGTTCTTC
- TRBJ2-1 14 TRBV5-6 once CASSLDGRSNEQFF TGTGCCAGCAGCTTGGACGGGAGATCCAATGAGCAGTTCTTC
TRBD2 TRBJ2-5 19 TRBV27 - CASRSRWTSGRGDQETQYF TGTGCCAGCAGATCCAGGTGGACTAGCGGGAGAGGGGACCAAGAGACCCAGTACTTC
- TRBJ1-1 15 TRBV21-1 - CASSKLQDRAHEAFF TGTGCCAGCAGCAAACTTCAGGACAGGGCCCATGAAGCTTTCTTT